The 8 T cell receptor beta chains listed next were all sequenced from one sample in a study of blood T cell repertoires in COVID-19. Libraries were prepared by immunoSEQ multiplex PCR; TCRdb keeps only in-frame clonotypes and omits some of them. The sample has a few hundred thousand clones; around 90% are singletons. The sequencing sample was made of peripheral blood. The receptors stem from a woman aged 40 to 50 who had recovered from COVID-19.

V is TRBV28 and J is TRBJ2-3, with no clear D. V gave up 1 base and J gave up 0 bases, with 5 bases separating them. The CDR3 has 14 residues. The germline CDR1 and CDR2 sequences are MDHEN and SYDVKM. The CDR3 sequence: CASSLSLSTDTQYF. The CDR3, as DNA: TGTGCCAGCAGTTTATCCCTCAGCACAGATACGCAGTATTTT.

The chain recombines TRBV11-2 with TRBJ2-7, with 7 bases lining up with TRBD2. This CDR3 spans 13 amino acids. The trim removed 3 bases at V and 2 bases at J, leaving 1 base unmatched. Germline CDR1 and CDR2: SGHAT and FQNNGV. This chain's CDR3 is CASSLGRAYEQYF. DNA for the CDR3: TGTGCCAGCAGCTTGGGGAGGGCCTACGAGCAGTACTTC. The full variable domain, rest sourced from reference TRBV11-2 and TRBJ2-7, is EAGVAQSPRYKIIEKRQSVAFWCNPISGHATLYWYQQILGQGPKLLIQFQNNGVVDDSQLPKDRFSAERLKGVDSTLKIQPAKLEDSAVYLCASSLGRAYEQYFGPGTRLTVT.

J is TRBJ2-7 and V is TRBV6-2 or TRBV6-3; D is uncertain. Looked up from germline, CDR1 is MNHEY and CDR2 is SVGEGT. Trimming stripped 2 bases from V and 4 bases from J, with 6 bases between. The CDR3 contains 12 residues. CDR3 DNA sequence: TGTGCCAGCAGTTACCCAGGATACGAGCAGTACTTC. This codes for CASSYPGYEQYF.

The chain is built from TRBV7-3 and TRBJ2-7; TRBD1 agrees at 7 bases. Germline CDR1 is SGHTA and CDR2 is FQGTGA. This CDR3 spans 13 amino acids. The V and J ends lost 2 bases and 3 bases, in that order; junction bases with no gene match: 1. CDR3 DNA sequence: TGTGCCAGCAGCTTAGGGGACAGCTACGAGCAGTACTTC. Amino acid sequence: CASSLGDSYEQYF.

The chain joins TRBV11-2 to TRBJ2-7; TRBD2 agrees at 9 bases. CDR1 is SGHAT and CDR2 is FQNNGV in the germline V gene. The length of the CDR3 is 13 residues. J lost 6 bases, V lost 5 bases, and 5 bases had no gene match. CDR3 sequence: CASSPGLALEQYF. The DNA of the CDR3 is TGTGCCAGCAGCCCGGGACTAGCCCTCGAGCAGTACTTC.

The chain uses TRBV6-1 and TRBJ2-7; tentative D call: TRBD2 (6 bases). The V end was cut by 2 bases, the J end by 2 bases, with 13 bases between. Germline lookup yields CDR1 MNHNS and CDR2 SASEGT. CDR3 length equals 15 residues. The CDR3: CASSEMASEAYEQYF. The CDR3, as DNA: TGTGCCAGCAGTGAAATGGCTAGCGAAGCCTACGAGCAGTACTTC.

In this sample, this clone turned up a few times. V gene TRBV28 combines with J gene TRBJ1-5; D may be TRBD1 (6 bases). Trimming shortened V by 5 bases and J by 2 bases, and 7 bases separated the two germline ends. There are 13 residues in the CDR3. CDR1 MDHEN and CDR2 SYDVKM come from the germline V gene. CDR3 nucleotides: TGTGCCAGCAGTCACAGGGGCAATCAGCCCCAGCATTTT. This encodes CASSHRGNQPQHF. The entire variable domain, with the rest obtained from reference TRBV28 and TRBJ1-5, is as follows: DVKVTQSSRYLVKRTGEKVFLECVQDMDHENMFWYRQDPGLGLRLIYFSYDVKMKEKGDIPEGYSVSREKKERFSLILESASTNQTSMYLCASSHRGNQPQHFGDGTRLSIL.

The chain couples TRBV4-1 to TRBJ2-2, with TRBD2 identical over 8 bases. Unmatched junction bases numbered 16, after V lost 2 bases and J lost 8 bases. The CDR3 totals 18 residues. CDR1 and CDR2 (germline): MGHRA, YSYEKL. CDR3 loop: CASSQILAGLPVLGELFF. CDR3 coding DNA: TGCGCCAGCAGCCAAATCTTAGCGGGACTTCCCGTTTTGGGGGAGCTGTTTTTT.